The clone carrying this T cell receptor (beta chain) was recorded once. Sequencing used immunoSEQ multiplex PCR; TCRdb keeps in-frame clones, though not all of them. This table has about 300,000 clones, 86% appearing once. These data are taken from a study of blood T cell repertoires in COVID-19. Study-level background: Samples representing acute and convalescent COVID-19 were sourced from the United States, Italy and Spain. From T cells, B-cell-depleted T cells, or PBMCs came the material, which was cDNA or gDNA.

The germline V gene encodes CDR1 SQVTM and CDR2 ANQGSEA. This CDR3 has 14 residues. V was pared by 4 bases and J by 3 bases, with 3 bases of the junction left unmatched. V and J are TRBV29-1 and TRBJ2-3; 11 bases fit TRBD1. The sequencing sample was made of peripheral blood. This TCR derives from a woman aged 45 to 65 with acute or convalescent COVID-19. The CDR3 sequence is CSVGGQGGTDTQYF. The CDR3 nucleotides read TGCAGCGTTGGGGGACAGGGGGGAACAGATACGCAGTATTTT.